These T cell receptor beta chains were read from a single sample in a study of cytomegalovirus exposure and HLA in healthy donors. Method: immunoSEQ multiplex PCR; TCRdb's copy keeps in-frame clones and lacks some. The repertoire consists of 150,000 to 200,000 clones, with approximately 82% occurring once and the leading ten covering 7% to 9.5%. The sequenced sample was PBMCs. The origin of the receptors is a male donor in good health and CMV-seropositive. CDR3s include the opening cysteine and the closing phenylalanine or tryptophan. The D gene is left open where the match is weak. Not every row has a clone size; where given, it reads once, few, many or a size class.

abundance	d_gene	v_gene	j_gene	CDR3nt	CDR3aa
NA	NA	TRBV9	TRBJ2-2	TGTGCCAGCAGCGTAGAATCAGGGTACACCGGGGAGCTGTTTTTT	CASSVESGYTGELFF
NA	NA	TRBV5-1	TRBJ1-1	TGCGCCAGCAGCTTGGGGCAGGGAGGTGTCACTGAAGCTTTCTTT	CASSLGQGGVTEAFF
NA	TRBD1	TRBV4-3	TRBJ1-3	TGCGCCAGCAGCCAAGAGGCCAGGGCCGGGACAGGGCGAAACACCATATATTTT	CASSQEARAGTGRNTIYF
NA	TRBD1	TRBV7-9	TRBJ2-4	TGTGCCAGCAGTCCTCGACAGGGGATGGAGGGAAAAAACAGTCAGTACTTC	CASSPRQGMEGKNSQYF
NA	NA	TRBV10-3	TRBJ1-2	TGTGCCATCAGTCCCCGGGACATCGGCTATGGCTACACCTTC	CAISPRDIGYGYTF
NA	TRBD1	TRBV27	TRBJ1-2	TGTGCCAGCAGTTTCCTCCGGGACAGGCCTAACTATGGCTACACCTTC	CASSFLRDRPNYGYTF
NA	NA	TRBV30	TRBJ1-5	TGTGCCTGGAGTGGGGACCCGGGGGGATTAGGGACCCAGCATTTT	CAWSGDPGGLGTQHF
NA	NA	TRBV11-2	TRBJ1-2	TGTGCCAGCAGCTTATCGAACAGGTACAGAAATCGAAACTATGGCTACACCTTC	CASSLSNRYRNRNYGYTF
NA	NA	TRBV6-5	TRBJ2-7	TGTGCCAGCAGTTACGGTGTGGGGACACCCTACGAGCAGTACTTC	CASSYGVGTPYEQYF
NA	NA	TRBV30	TRBJ1-1	TGTGCCTGGAGTCCCGCCGGGGGAAAGACTGAAGCTTTCTTT	CAWSPAGGKTEAFF
NA	NA	TRBV7-2	TRBJ1-2	TGTGCCAGCAGTCCCGGGGTGGGTGGCTACACCTTC	CASSPGVGGYTF
NA	NA	TRBV27	TRBJ2-6	TGTGCCAGCAGTTGGGCGGGCAGGGGCACTGGGGCCAACGTCCTGACTTTC	CASSWAGRGTGANVLTF
few	NA	TRBV27	TRBJ2-5	TGTGCCAGCAGTTTGGAGGCAGGGGGGCTGGAGACCCAGTACTTC	CASSLEAGGLETQYF
NA	TRBD2	TRBV19	TRBJ2-7	TGTGCCAGTAGTATTAAAGCTAGCGGGGTCTACGAGCAGTACTTC	CASSIKASGVYEQYF
NA	TRBD1	TRBV7-6	TRBJ1-5	TGTGCCAGCAGCTTTCGACAGGGTGAACTGGGTCAGCCCCAGCATTTT	CASSFRQGELGQPQHF
NA	NA	TRBV4-3	TRBJ1-2	TGCGCCAGCAGCCAAGACGCAAGGCAGGGCGTTGGCTACACCTTC	CASSQDARQGVGYTF
NA	NA	TRBV7-9	TRBJ2-6	TGTGCCAGCAGCCCTGCCCACTCTGGGGCCAACGGCCTGACTTTC	CASSPAHSGANGLTF
NA	TRBD1	TRBV5-1	TRBJ1-1	TGCGCCAGCAGCCCGCCGGACAGGACTCGGAACACTGAAGCTTTCTTT	CASSPPDRTRNTEAFF
NA	TRBD1	TRBV2	TRBJ1-6	TGTGCCAGCAGTGAAGTTACAGGACAGGGGAGCTTTTTTAATTCACCCCTCCACTTT	CASSEVTGQGSFFNSPLHF
NA	NA	TRBV9	TRBJ2-1	TGTGCCAGCAGCTTTCCGCTGGGCTTCGCTTACTCCTACAATGAGCAGTTCTTC	CASSFPLGFAYSYNEQFF
NA	TRBD1	TRBV18	TRBJ1-1	TGTGCCAGCTCACCACAGTTGGGTGACAGGGCGAACACTGAAGCTTTCTTT	CASSPQLGDRANTEAFF
once	NA	TRBV5-1	TRBJ2-2	TGCGCCAGCAGCCAGGACGCGGCGGGCACCGGGGAGCTGTTTTTT	CASSQDAAGTGELFF
NA	TRBD1	TRBV28	TRBJ2-1	TGTGCCAGCAGTTTCCCGAGGGGACAGGGGATGGATGAGCAGTTCTTC	CASSFPRGQGMDEQFF
few	TRBD1	TRBV2	TRBJ2-7	TGTGCCAGCATTTGGACAGGGCAGCACGAGCAGTACTTC	CASIWTGQHEQYF
once	TRBD2	TRBV15	TRBJ2-3	TGTGCCACCAGCGAGCGGGGGACATCCACAGATACGCAGTATTTT	CATSERGTSTDTQYF
NA	TRBD1	TRBV7-6	TRBJ1-1	TGTGCCAGCAGCTTAGCAGAGGGGGCGAACACTGAAGCTTTCTTT	CASSLAEGANTEAFF
NA	NA	TRBV28	TRBJ2-5	TGTGCCAGCAGTAGACAAACAGGAGAATGGGAGACCCAGTACTTC	CASSRQTGEWETQYF
NA	TRBD1	TRBV7-8	TRBJ2-7	TGTGCCAGCAGTTCAGGACAGGTCTACGAGCAGTACTTC	CASSSGQVYEQYF
once	TRBD1	TRBV6-6	TRBJ1-1	TGTGCCAGCAGACGAACAGGGGGCGCAGGTTCCACTGAAGCTTTCTTT	CASRRTGGAGSTEAFF
NA	TRBD2	TRBV5-4	TRBJ2-2	TGTGCCAGCAGCACGGGACTAGCAACCGGGGAGCTGTTTTTT	CASSTGLATGELFF
once	NA	TRBV19	TRBJ2-1	TGTGCCAGTAGTATTACCGGGGGTACCTACAATGAGCAGTTCTTC	CASSITGGTYNEQFF
NA	TRBD2	TRBV5-1	TRBJ2-6	TGCGCCAGCAGCTTGGCAAACAGGACTAGCGGGGGCCGATACTCTGGGGCCAACGGCCTGACTTTC	CASSLANRTSGGRYSGANGLTF
NA	TRBD1	TRBV7-7	TRBJ2-7	TGTGCCAGCAGCATAGGGACAGGGGAAACCTACGAGCAGTACTTC	CASSIGTGETYEQYF
NA	TRBD1	TRBV5-1	TRBJ2-7	TGCGCCAGCAGCTTGAGTCCCGGGACAGGGTCAAACTACGAGCAGTACTTC	CASSLSPGTGSNYEQYF
NA	NA	TRBV27	TRBJ1-1	TGTGCCAGCAGTGAATTAGGGGCTGCTAGGAACACTGAAGCTTTCTTT	CASSELGAARNTEAFF
NA	NA	TRBV30	TRBJ2-7	TGTGCCTGGAGTGTACAAAACGAGCAGTACTTC	CAWSVQNEQYF
NA	TRBD1	TRBV6-5	TRBJ1-2	TGTGCCAGCAGTCTTGGGACCCAGGGGGCAAATGGCTACACCTTC	CASSLGTQGANGYTF
many	NA	TRBV20-1	TRBJ1-2	TGCAGTGCTACTTACTTAACTGGCTACACCTTC	CSATYLTGYTF
NA	TRBD2	TRBV19	TRBJ2-3	TGTGCCAGTACCGGAATAGCGGGGACCGCGGATACGCAGTATTTT	CASTGIAGTADTQYF
NA	NA	TRBV6-5	TRBJ1-2	TGTGCCAGCAGTTATCTCAGGGATACGAACTATGGCTACACCTTC	CASSYLRDTNYGYTF
NA	NA	TRBV18	TRBJ1-2	TGTGCCAGCTCCCAATCCTCGGGGGAAGGCTACACCTTC	CASSQSSGEGYTF
NA	TRBD2	TRBV19	TRBJ2-2	TGTGCCAGTAGTATTCCTAGCGGGAGGTCCGGGGAGCTGTTTTTT	CASSIPSGRSGELFF
NA	NA	TRBV19	TRBJ1-2	TGTGCCAGTAGGGGTGGAGGGGCAAACTATGGCTACACCTTC	CASRGGGANYGYTF
few	TRBD2	TRBV25-1	TRBJ2-7	TGTGCCAGCAGTGGGGGGGGTGGGCAGGACTACTCCTACGAGCAGTACTTC	CASSGGGGQDYSYEQYF
few	NA	TRBV4-1	TRBJ1-4	TGCGCCAGCAGCCAAGATCTTACAGCGGCTAATGAAAAACTGTTTTTT	CASSQDLTAANEKLFF
NA	NA	TRBV19	TRBJ1-2	TGTGCCAGTACCATGGACACTCCTATGAGCTACACCTTC	CASTMDTPMSYTF
NA	NA	TRBV6-4	TRBJ2-1	TGTGCCAGCAGTGACCGTAGCCGTAGCTCCTACAATGAGCAGTTCTTC	CASSDRSRSSYNEQFF
NA	NA	TRBV27	TRBJ2-7	TGTGCCAGCAGGGACAGCGATTCCTACGAGCAGTACTTC	CASRDSDSYEQYF
few	NA	TRBV4-3	TRBJ1-2	TGCGCCAGCAGCCAAGATATCGACAGTAACTATGGCTACACCTTC	CASSQDIDSNYGYTF
NA	TRBD1	TRBV5-4	TRBJ1-6	TGTGCCAGCAGCTGGGGACAGGGTTTGACACCCCTCCACTTT	CASSWGQGLTPLHF